This TCR beta chain was obtained from a study of CD8 T cells in ankylosing spondylitis. Study outcomes and limitations: CD8+ cells made up the disease-linked clones, which were relatively rare in peripheral blood. Past research had described some motif variants in reactive arthritis synovial fluid and blood.

About this clonotype: The antigen remains unidentified.

MiXCR was run by TCRdb on the 5' RACE reads, yielding one entry per CDR3 protein. Of 36,000 or so distinct CDR3 sequences detected, about an eighth appear once; the ten largest clones hold approximately 31%. This CDR3 comprises 14 residues. Germline CDR1 reads ENHRY; CDR2 reads SYGVKD. The V end was cut by 3 bases, the J end by 4 bases, with 12 bases between. The receptor's source is a male donor with ankylosing spondylitis. V is TRBV10-3 and J is TRBJ1-2, with D tentatively TRBD1 (5 bases). Sequencing used synovial fluid, either unsorted or a sorted T cell fraction (not recorded which). In DNA form, the CDR3 reads TGTGCCATCAGTGACGGGGCGTTTGGCTATGGCTACACCTTC. Its translation: CAISDGAFGYGYTF.